Given below is one T cell receptor beta chain in context. Sequencing was performed with immunoSEQ multiplex PCR; in TCRdb, only in-frame clones are kept and a portion is missing. The table lists about 130,000 clones, 80% to 95% of them singletons. This entry belongs to a study of control samples from healthy donors and cancer patients. Germline values: CDR1 MDHEN, CDR2 SYDVKM. V lost 3 bases and J lost 8, with 7 bases in between. The CDR3 has 11 residues. The sequencing input was blood. The receptor comes from a woman aged 50 to 65 in good health. V gene TRBV28 combines with J gene TRBJ1-1, with D possibly TRBD1 on 5 matching bases. The CDR3 nucleotides are TGTGCCAGCAGTTTGGGGGGGGAAGCTTTCTTT. Protein sequence: CASSLGGEAFF.